Listed below are T cell receptor beta chains from one sample, sequenced in a study of shared clonotypes between healthy human individuals. The table came from immunoSEQ multiplex PCR; TCRdb's copy has only in-frame clones and leaves some out. The profile shows about 380,000 clones, 96% of them singletons. What was sequenced was memory CD8+ T cells sorted from blood. Receptor source: a young man in good health. Each CDR3 is given with its conserved first and last residue. Each record gives: clone size, J gene, V gene, D gene, CDR3 protein, CDR3 DNA. A D gene is named only where the DNA matches it firmly. Where a row states a size, it is once, few, many or the class of an expanded clone; other rows omit it.

abundance: .
j_gene: TRBJ1-2
v_gene: TRBV5-4
d_gene: .
CDR3aa: CASSFEKLYGYTF
CDR3nt: TGTGCCAGCAGCTTTGAAAAGCTTTATGGCTACACCTTC

abundance: .
j_gene: TRBJ1-2
v_gene: TRBV15
d_gene: .
CDR3aa: CATSRDSTSLGGAGYTF
CDR3nt: TGTGCCACCAGCAGAGATTCCACTTCTCTAGGGGGGGCTGGCTACACCTTC

abundance: .
j_gene: TRBJ2-7
v_gene: TRBV5-6
d_gene: TRBD2
CDR3aa: CASGLAGAGEQYF
CDR3nt: TGTGCCAGCGGACTAGCGGGAGCAGGCGAGCAGTACTTC

abundance: .
j_gene: TRBJ1-2
v_gene: TRBV30
d_gene: TRBD1
CDR3aa: CAWRGGQGRNYGYTF
CDR3nt: TGTGCCTGGAGGGGAGGACAGGGAAGGAACTATGGCTACACCTTC

abundance: .
j_gene: TRBJ2-3
v_gene: TRBV9
d_gene: TRBD2
CDR3aa: CASSVESGGFTDTQYF
CDR3nt: TGTGCCAGCAGCGTAGAATCGGGAGGCTTCACAGATACGCAGTATTTT

abundance: .
j_gene: TRBJ2-1
v_gene: TRBV19
d_gene: TRBD1
CDR3aa: CASSIGPGGDEQFF
CDR3nt: TGTGCCAGTAGCATAGGTCCAGGGGGCGATGAGCAGTTCTTC

abundance: .
j_gene: TRBJ2-1
v_gene: TRBV5-1
d_gene: TRBD2
CDR3aa: CASSLDPAGAGGDEQFF
CDR3nt: TGCGCCAGCAGCTTAGACCCAGCGGGGGCCGGAGGGGATGAGCAGTTCTTC

abundance: .
j_gene: TRBJ2-7
v_gene: TRBV10-2
d_gene: TRBD1
CDR3aa: CASSDRQGAYEQYF
CDR3nt: TGCGCCAGCAGTGACCGACAGGGGGCGTACGAGCAGTACTTC

abundance: .
j_gene: TRBJ2-2
v_gene: TRBV28
d_gene: TRBD2
CDR3aa: CASSLLAGDTGELFF
CDR3nt: TGTGCCAGCAGTTTACTAGCGGGAGACACCGGGGAGCTGTTTTTT

abundance: .
j_gene: TRBJ1-1
v_gene: TRBV5-1
d_gene: .
CDR3aa: CASSLALPAAAFF
CDR3nt: TGCGCCAGCAGCTTGGCCCTACCAGCCGCGGCTTTCTTT

abundance: .
j_gene: TRBJ2-1
v_gene: TRBV28
d_gene: .
CDR3aa: CATQFRAWDTGNEQFF
CDR3nt: TGTGCCACCCAATTCAGGGCGTGGGACACCGGCAATGAGCAGTTCTTC

abundance: .
j_gene: TRBJ2-5
v_gene: TRBV19
d_gene: .
CDR3aa: CASSPQPPTYQETQYF
CDR3nt: TGTGCCAGTAGTCCTCAGCCCCCCACGTACCAAGAGACCCAGTACTTC

abundance: .
j_gene: TRBJ2-7
v_gene: TRBV15
d_gene: .
CDR3aa: CATSRPGRAGYEQYF
CDR3nt: TGTGCCACCAGCAGGCCCGGCAGGGCGGGCTACGAGCAGTACTTC

abundance: once
j_gene: TRBJ2-3
v_gene: TRBV5-1
d_gene: .
CDR3aa: CASSLDRVTDTQYF
CDR3nt: TGCGCCAGCAGCTTGGACAGGGTGACAGATACGCAGTATTTT

abundance: .
j_gene: TRBJ2-5
v_gene: TRBV5-1
d_gene: TRBD2
CDR3aa: CASSLMTSGYQETQYF
CDR3nt: TGCGCCAGCAGCTTGATGACTAGCGGGTACCAAGAGACCCAGTACTTC

abundance: .
j_gene: TRBJ2-3
v_gene: TRBV5-5
d_gene: TRBD2
CDR3aa: CASSLLGLAGAADTQYF
CDR3nt: TGTGCCAGCAGCTTGCTGGGACTAGCGGGAGCGGCAGATACGCAGTATTTT

abundance: once
j_gene: TRBJ2-1
v_gene: TRBV4-2
d_gene: .
CDR3aa: CASSPSARSYNEQFF
CDR3nt: TGTGCCAGCAGCCCAAGCGCCCGCTCCTACAATGAGCAGTTCTTC

abundance: .
j_gene: TRBJ2-1
v_gene: TRBV7-9
d_gene: .
CDR3aa: CASSLGLAEQFF
CDR3nt: TGTGCCAGCAGCTTAGGCCTAGCAGAGCAGTTCTTC

abundance: .
j_gene: TRBJ1-1
v_gene: TRBV5-1
d_gene: TRBD1
CDR3aa: CASKGTGVLNTEAFF
CDR3nt: TGCGCCAGCAAGGGGACAGGGGTTCTGAACACTGAAGCTTTCTTT

abundance: .
j_gene: TRBJ2-7
v_gene: TRBV6-5
d_gene: TRBD2
CDR3aa: CASSYGTRRSSYEQYF
CDR3nt: TGTGCCAGCAGTTACGGGACTAGACGAAGCTCCTACGAGCAGTACTTC

abundance: .
j_gene: TRBJ2-7
v_gene: TRBV28
d_gene: .
CDR3aa: CASSFGGSSYEQYF
CDR3nt: TGTGCCAGCAGTTTCGGCGGAAGCTCCTACGAGCAGTACTTC

abundance: .
j_gene: TRBJ1-2
v_gene: TRBV6-1
d_gene: TRBD1
CDR3aa: CASSDRRDRVGYGYTF
CDR3nt: TGTGCCAGCAGTGACCGGAGAGACAGGGTGGGCTATGGCTACACCTTC

abundance: .
j_gene: TRBJ2-1
v_gene: TRBV11-2
d_gene: .
CDR3aa: CASSLSSNYEQFF
CDR3nt: TGTGCCAGCAGCTTGTCGAGTAACTATGAGCAGTTCTTC

abundance: .
j_gene: TRBJ2-5
v_gene: TRBV21-1
d_gene: .
CDR3aa: CASSKGRPGGETQYF
CDR3nt: TGTGCCAGCAGCAAAGGACGGCCAGGCGGGGAGACCCAGTACTTC

abundance: once
j_gene: TRBJ2-5
v_gene: TRBV18
d_gene: .
CDR3aa: CASSPSDETQYF
CDR3nt: TGTGCCAGCTCTCCCTCGGACGAGACCCAGTACTTC

abundance: .
j_gene: TRBJ1-1
v_gene: TRBV7-9
d_gene: .
CDR3aa: CASSLWGGPNTEAFF
CDR3nt: TGTGCCAGCTCCCTTTGGGGTGGGCCGAACACTGAAGCTTTCTTT

abundance: .
j_gene: TRBJ2-5
v_gene: TRBV27
d_gene: .
CDR3aa: CASSPGQLRIKQETQYF
CDR3nt: TGTGCCAGCAGTCCAGGCCAGTTGCGGATTAAGCAAGAGACCCAGTACTTC

abundance: .
j_gene: TRBJ2-7
v_gene: TRBV9
d_gene: .
CDR3aa: CASSSRASNYEQYF
CDR3nt: TGTGCCAGCAGCTCAAGGGCCTCTAACTACGAGCAGTACTTC

abundance: .
j_gene: TRBJ1-2
v_gene: TRBV4-1
d_gene: .
CDR3aa: CASSQDSAGIYGYTF
CDR3nt: TGCGCCAGCAGCCAAGATTCTGCGGGGATTTACGGCTACACCTTC

abundance: .
j_gene: TRBJ2-7
v_gene: TRBV30
d_gene: TRBD2
CDR3aa: CAWSVTSGYEQYF
CDR3nt: TGTGCCTGGAGTGTGACTAGCGGCTACGAGCAGTACTTC

abundance: .
j_gene: TRBJ1-1
v_gene: TRBV19
d_gene: .
CDR3aa: CASDRGVHTEAFF
CDR3nt: TGTGCCAGCGATCGGGGGGTACACACTGAAGCTTTCTTT

abundance: .
j_gene: TRBJ2-7
v_gene: TRBV28
d_gene: TRBD2
CDR3aa: CASLSPGLAFYEQYF
CDR3nt: TGTGCCAGCCTCAGTCCGGGACTAGCATTCTACGAGCAGTACTTC

abundance: .
j_gene: TRBJ1-1
v_gene: TRBV2
d_gene: TRBD1
CDR3aa: CASSESGTGATEAFF
CDR3nt: TGTGCCAGCAGTGAAAGCGGGACAGGGGCCACTGAAGCTTTCTTT

abundance: .
j_gene: TRBJ2-7
v_gene: TRBV14
d_gene: .
CDR3aa: CASSPLWGRGEQYF
CDR3nt: TGTGCCAGCAGCCCGTTATGGGGGCGCGGCGAGCAGTACTTC

abundance: .
j_gene: TRBJ2-1
v_gene: TRBV7-8
d_gene: TRBD1
CDR3aa: CASSLGTGGNEQFF
CDR3nt: TGTGCCAGCAGCTTAGGGACAGGGGGGAATGAGCAGTTCTTC

abundance: .
j_gene: TRBJ2-7
v_gene: TRBV5-1
d_gene: TRBD1
CDR3aa: CASSLVGTGTYEQYF
CDR3nt: TGCGCCAGCAGCTTAGTTGGGACAGGTACCTACGAGCAGTACTTC

abundance: .
j_gene: TRBJ1-3
v_gene: TRBV6-1
d_gene: .
CDR3aa: CASSGGSGTVTSGNTIYF
CDR3nt: TGTGCCAGCAGTGGCGGATCCGGGACGGTGACCTCTGGAAACACCATATATTTT

abundance: .
j_gene: TRBJ2-1
v_gene: TRBV7-2
d_gene: .
CDR3aa: CASSLAGTKGYNEQFF
CDR3nt: TGTGCCAGCAGCTTAGCCGGGACAAAAGGTTACAATGAGCAGTTCTTC

abundance: once
j_gene: TRBJ2-1
v_gene: TRBV27
d_gene: .
CDR3aa: CASSSWQGGVNEQFF
CDR3nt: TGTGCCAGCAGTTCTTGGCAGGGCGGTGTCAATGAGCAGTTCTTC

abundance: once
j_gene: TRBJ2-3
v_gene: TRBV27
d_gene: .
CDR3aa: CASSLYPSGTDTQYF
CDR3nt: TGTGCCAGCAGTTTATACCCTTCGGGCACAGATACGCAGTATTTT

abundance: .
j_gene: TRBJ1-1
v_gene: TRBV15
d_gene: .
CDR3aa: CATSREGWQGMTFF
CDR3nt: TGTGCCACCAGCAGAGAGGGATGGCAGGGGATGACTTTCTTT

abundance: .
j_gene: TRBJ2-6
v_gene: TRBV19
d_gene: TRBD2
CDR3aa: CASRTGGGTLGANVLTF
CDR3nt: TGTGCCAGTAGAACAGGCGGGGGTACACTGGGGGCCAACGTCCTGACTTTC

abundance: .
j_gene: TRBJ1-2
v_gene: TRBV5-6
d_gene: .
CDR3aa: CASSLGGIVYGYTF
CDR3nt: TGTGCCAGCAGCTTGGGTGGGATCGTCTATGGCTACACCTTC

abundance: .
j_gene: TRBJ1-1
v_gene: TRBV6-7
d_gene: TRBD1
CDR3aa: CASSYRDRDTEAFF
CDR3nt: TGTGCCAGCAGTTACCGGGACAGGGACACTGAAGCTTTCTTT

abundance: .
j_gene: TRBJ2-1
v_gene: TRBV7-3
d_gene: TRBD2
CDR3aa: CASSSGLAGVNEQFF
CDR3nt: TGTGCCAGCAGCTCGGGACTAGCGGGAGTCAATGAGCAGTTCTTC

abundance: .
j_gene: TRBJ2-7
v_gene: TRBV27
d_gene: TRBD2
CDR3aa: CASSRLAGVDEQYF
CDR3nt: TGTGCCAGTTCAAGACTAGCGGGAGTGGATGAGCAGTACTTC

abundance: .
j_gene: TRBJ2-7
v_gene: TRBV11-2
d_gene: TRBD1
CDR3aa: CASSLVAGGRRFTYEQYF
CDR3nt: TGTGCCAGCAGCTTAGTGGCAGGGGGCAGGAGGTTCACCTACGAGCAGTACTTC

abundance: .
j_gene: TRBJ2-7
v_gene: TRBV5-3
d_gene: TRBD1
CDR3aa: CARSWTGPPGQYF
CDR3nt: TGTGCCAGAAGCTGGACAGGACCCCCCGGGCAGTACTTC

abundance: .
j_gene: TRBJ2-7
v_gene: TRBV7-8
d_gene: TRBD2
CDR3aa: CASSLGTSGSSSYEQYF
CDR3nt: TGTGCCAGCAGCTTAGGAACTAGCGGGAGTTCGTCCTACGAGCAGTACTTC

abundance: .
j_gene: TRBJ2-1
v_gene: TRBV9
d_gene: TRBD2
CDR3aa: CASSIGLAGTGPYNEQFF
CDR3nt: TGTGCCAGCAGCATCGGACTAGCGGGAACGGGCCCCTACAATGAGCAGTTCTTC

abundance: .
j_gene: TRBJ2-3
v_gene: TRBV5-1
d_gene: TRBD2
CDR3aa: CASSSAGTSGSDTQYF
CDR3nt: TGCGCCAGCAGCTCCGCCGGGACTAGCGGGAGTGATACGCAGTATTTT

abundance: .
j_gene: TRBJ1-5
v_gene: TRBV6-1
d_gene: .
CDR3aa: CASSEEERRQPQHF
CDR3nt: TGTGCCAGCAGTGAAGAGGAGAGAAGACAGCCCCAGCATTTT

abundance: .
j_gene: TRBJ2-7
v_gene: TRBV5-4
d_gene: TRBD2
CDR3aa: CASSLDSGPPYEQYF
CDR3nt: TGTGCCAGCAGCCTGGATAGCGGGCCCCCCTACGAGCAGTACTTC

abundance: .
j_gene: TRBJ2-1
v_gene: TRBV6-4
d_gene: TRBD2
CDR3aa: CASREPGTSSHNEQFF
CDR3nt: TGTGCCAGCAGGGAACCCGGGACTAGCTCCCACAATGAGCAGTTCTTC

abundance: .
j_gene: TRBJ1-2
v_gene: TRBV9
d_gene: .
CDR3aa: CASSVSQGNGYTF
CDR3nt: TGTGCCAGCAGCGTAAGCCAGGGGAATGGCTACACCTTC

abundance: .
j_gene: TRBJ2-2
v_gene: TRBV11-3
d_gene: .
CDR3aa: CASSSYTGELFF
CDR3nt: TGTGCCAGCAGCTCCTACACCGGGGAGCTGTTTTTT

abundance: .
j_gene: TRBJ2-1
v_gene: TRBV19
d_gene: TRBD2
CDR3aa: CASSPPGAGGPNEQFF
CDR3nt: TGTGCCAGTAGTCCCCCGGGAGCGGGAGGGCCCAATGAGCAGTTCTTC

abundance: .
j_gene: TRBJ2-4
v_gene: TRBV7-9
d_gene: .
CDR3aa: CASGGGNIQYF
CDR3nt: TGTGCCAGCGGGGGAGGAAACATTCAGTACTTC

abundance: .
j_gene: TRBJ1-2
v_gene: TRBV6-5
d_gene: TRBD1
CDR3aa: CASSYGQGAQGYTF
CDR3nt: TGTGCCAGCAGTTACGGACAGGGGGCTCAGGGCTACACCTTC

abundance: .
j_gene: TRBJ2-7
v_gene: TRBV28
d_gene: .
CDR3aa: CASGNLRGADEQYF
CDR3nt: TGTGCCAGCGGGAACCTTCGGGGCGCGGACGAGCAGTACTTC